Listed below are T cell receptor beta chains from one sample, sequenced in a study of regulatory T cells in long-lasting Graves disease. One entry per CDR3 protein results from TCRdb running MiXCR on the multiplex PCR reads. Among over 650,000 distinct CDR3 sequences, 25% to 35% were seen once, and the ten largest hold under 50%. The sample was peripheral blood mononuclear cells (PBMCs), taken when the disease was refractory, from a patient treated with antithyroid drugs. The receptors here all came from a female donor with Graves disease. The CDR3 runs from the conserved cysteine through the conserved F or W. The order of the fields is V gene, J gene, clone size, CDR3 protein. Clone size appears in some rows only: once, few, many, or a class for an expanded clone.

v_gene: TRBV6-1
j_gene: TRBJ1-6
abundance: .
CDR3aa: CASSSLMTGANSPLHF

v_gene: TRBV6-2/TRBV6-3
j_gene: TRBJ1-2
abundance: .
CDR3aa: CASSDRAYGYTF

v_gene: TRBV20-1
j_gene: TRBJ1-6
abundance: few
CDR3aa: CSAPNPGQGDSPLHF

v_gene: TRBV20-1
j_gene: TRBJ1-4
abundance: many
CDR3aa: CSGRQGASNEKLFF

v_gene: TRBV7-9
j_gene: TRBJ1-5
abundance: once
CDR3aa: CASSLGTFSGQPQHF

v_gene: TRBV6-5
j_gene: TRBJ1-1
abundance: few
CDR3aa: CASSYTQDYLNTEAFF

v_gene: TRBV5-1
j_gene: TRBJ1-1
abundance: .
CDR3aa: CASSRDSYVEAFF

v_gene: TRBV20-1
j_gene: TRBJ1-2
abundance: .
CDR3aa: CSARVEGGGYTF

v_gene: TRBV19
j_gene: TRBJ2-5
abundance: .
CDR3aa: CASSIVRQGAGETQYF

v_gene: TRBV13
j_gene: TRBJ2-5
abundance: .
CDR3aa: CASSFGTGEILETQYF

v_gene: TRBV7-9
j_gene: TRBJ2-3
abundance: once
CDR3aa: CASSLRVGTNRNTQYF

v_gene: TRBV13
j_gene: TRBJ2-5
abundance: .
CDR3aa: CASSQEGQGEETQYF

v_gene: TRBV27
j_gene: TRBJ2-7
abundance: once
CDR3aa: CASSWHEQYF

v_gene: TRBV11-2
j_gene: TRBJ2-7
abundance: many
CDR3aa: CASSPLGLAADEQYF

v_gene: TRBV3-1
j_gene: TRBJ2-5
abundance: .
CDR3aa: CASSALRGKVTQYF

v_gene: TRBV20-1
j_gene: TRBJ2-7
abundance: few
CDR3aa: CSASRRDRGAYEQYF

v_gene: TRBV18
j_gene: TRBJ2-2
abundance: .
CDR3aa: CASSLRDGVFF

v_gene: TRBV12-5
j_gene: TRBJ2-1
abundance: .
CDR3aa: CASGLVPGYIGNEQFF

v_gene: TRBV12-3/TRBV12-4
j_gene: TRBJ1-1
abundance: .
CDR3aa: CASSFMRWGNTEAFF

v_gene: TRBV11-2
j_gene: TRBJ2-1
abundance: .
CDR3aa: CASSLGGTNNEQFF

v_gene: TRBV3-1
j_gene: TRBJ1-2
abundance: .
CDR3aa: CASSHRTGGYGYTF

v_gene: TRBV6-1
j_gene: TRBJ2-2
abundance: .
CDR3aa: CASREQQGWSNTGELFF

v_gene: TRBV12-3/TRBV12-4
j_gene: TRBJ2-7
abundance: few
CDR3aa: CASRLEDTYEQYF

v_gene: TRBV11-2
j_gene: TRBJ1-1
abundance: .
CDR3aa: CASSFPLPGQGTQAFF

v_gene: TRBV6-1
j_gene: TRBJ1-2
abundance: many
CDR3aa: CASDPPAREYGYTF

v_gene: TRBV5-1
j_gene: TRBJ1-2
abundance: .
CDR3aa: CASSLALGPDYGYTF

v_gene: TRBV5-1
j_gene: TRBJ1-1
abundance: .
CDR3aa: CASSTEQGANTEAFF

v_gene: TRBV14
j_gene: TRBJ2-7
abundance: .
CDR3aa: CASSHTASGPYEQYF

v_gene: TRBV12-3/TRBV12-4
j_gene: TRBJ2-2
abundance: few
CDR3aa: CASSSRGGAKGELFF

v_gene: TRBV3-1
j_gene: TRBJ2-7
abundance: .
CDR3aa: CASSQQPSYEQYF

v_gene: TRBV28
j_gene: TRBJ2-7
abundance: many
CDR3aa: CASSSPRLAGHYEQYF

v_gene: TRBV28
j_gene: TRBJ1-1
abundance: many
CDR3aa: CASSPGGGNTEAFF

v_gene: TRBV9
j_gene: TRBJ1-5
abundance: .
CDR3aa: CASSATGFVGQPQHF

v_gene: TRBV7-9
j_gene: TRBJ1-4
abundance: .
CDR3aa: CASSRQSLNEKLFF

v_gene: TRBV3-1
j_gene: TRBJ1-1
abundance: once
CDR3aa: CASSPQGLSMNTEAFF

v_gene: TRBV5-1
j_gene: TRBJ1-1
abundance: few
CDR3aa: CASSARDRESTEAFF

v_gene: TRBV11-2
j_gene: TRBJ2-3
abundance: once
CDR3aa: CASSIAGGRTDTQYF

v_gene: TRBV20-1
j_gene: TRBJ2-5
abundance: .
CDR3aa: CSAGSGRAEGETQYF

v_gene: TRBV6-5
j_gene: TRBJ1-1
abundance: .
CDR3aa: CASSYSQGSPQAFF

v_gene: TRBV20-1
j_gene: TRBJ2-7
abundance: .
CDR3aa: CSARDSPPGPGKRQYF

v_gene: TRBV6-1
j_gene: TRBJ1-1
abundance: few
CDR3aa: CASSQKQVRNTEAFF

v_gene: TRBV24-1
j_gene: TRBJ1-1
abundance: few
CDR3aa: CATSGSVNTEAFF

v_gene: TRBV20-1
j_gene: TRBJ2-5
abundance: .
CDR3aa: CSAQTGGRETQYF

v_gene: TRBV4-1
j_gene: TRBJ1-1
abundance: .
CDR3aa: CASSQTYPGYPEAFF

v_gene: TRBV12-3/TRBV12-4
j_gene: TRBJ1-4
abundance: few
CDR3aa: CASRGVWGNEKLFF

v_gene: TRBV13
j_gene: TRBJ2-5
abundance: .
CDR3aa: CASSRATGGKETQYF

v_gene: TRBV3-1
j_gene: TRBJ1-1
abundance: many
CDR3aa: CASSRTGSNTEAFF

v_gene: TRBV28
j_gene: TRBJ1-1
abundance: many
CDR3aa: CASSSPSAAGWEAFF

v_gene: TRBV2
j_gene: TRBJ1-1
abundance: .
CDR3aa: CASEWSGIEAFF

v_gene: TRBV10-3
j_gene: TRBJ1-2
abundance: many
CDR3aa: CAIRSGEGLKGYTF

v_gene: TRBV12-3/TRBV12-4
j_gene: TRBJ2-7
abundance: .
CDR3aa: CASSSKQTYEQYF

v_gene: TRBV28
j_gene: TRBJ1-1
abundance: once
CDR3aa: CASTHTGSGEAFF

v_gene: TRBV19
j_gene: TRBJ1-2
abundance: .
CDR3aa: CASSKPGTGPGYTF